The entry below describes one T cell receptor (beta chain). Its antigen is still unknown. One base away there is no much larger clone; base qualities are not given. The sample belongs to a study of blood T cell repertoires in COVID-19 (TCRdb year 2020). In terms of the full investigation: Samples from collaborators originated in the United States, Italy and Spain and spanned both the acute and convalescent phases of COVID-19. The material from the prospective study consisted of cDNA or gDNA derived from T cells, B-cell-depleted T cells, or PBMCs. HLA class I and class II types, where available, came from metadata supplied by the sample provider rather than from assay-based typing. A de-identified subject ID, COVID-19 status, age in years and sex were almost always included in the sample metadata. A freely available public database, intended as a resource for researchers studying the immune response to SARS-CoV-2, is where the repertoires were released. The samples were drawn from two sources: the first 160 participants of the ongoing ImmuneRACE study, and fewer than 1,500 subjects contributed by 6 global collaborators. Deeply sampled blood TCRbeta repertoires from subjects exposed to, actively infected with, or recovered from COVID-19 were included in the dataset. What the authors observed across the whole study: The amount of clinical and demographic metadata varied by source and participant and was provided uncurated.

Collaborating institutions collected whole blood in K2EDTA tubes following their own protocols. Collaborator samples were shipped for TCRbeta analysis as frozen whole blood, isolated PBMCs, or DNA extracted from either sample type. Its CDR3 holds 11 amino acids, cysteine through phenylalanine. The only DNA kept is the CDR3, 33 bases in frame from the first base. CDR1 is given as SQVTM and CDR2 as ANQGSEA, both from the germline V gene. V trim: 7 bases; J trim: 4 bases; unmatched bases: 3. TCRbeta CDR3 regions were amplified from genomic DNA by means of the immunoSEQ Assay, a bias-controlled multiplex PCR. The study's processing was this. The number of nucleated cells in each sample was estimated by amplification of reference gene primers within the assay. Sequence reads were collapsed and filtered to measure the absolute abundance of every unique TCRbeta CDR3 rearrangement. For each sample, productive Simpson clonality was calculated as the square root of Simpson's diversity index over productive rearrangements. TCRdb holds this immuneACCESS table with in-frame rearrangements only. Some clones are missing; in checked studies, unresolved V genes explain under half, and the rest has no known cause. For V, J and clone size, that table is used; D and trimming come from the DNA. For this sample the table gives a few hundred thousand clones, of which about four fifths were detected only once. The top ten clonotypes cover around 2% of the sample.

Sequencing was performed on peripheral blood. This clonotype originated in a woman in her sixties with acute or convalescent COVID-19. This chain joins TRBV29-1 to TRBJ1-1, and 7 junction bases match TRBD1. This receptor carries the CDR3 CSGQGGTEAFF. The nucleotides read TGCAGCGGGCAGGGGGGCACTGAAGCTTTCTTT. Full variable domain (CDR3 extended with the reference TRBV29-1 and TRBJ1-1 proteins): SAVISQKPSRDICQRGTSLTIQCQVDSQVTMMFWYRQQPGQSLTLIATANQGSEATYESGFVIDKFPISRPNLTFSTLTVSNMSPEDSSIYLCSGQGGTEAFFGQGTRLTVV.